In its sample, the clone carrying this TCR beta chain was seen a few times. The gene symbols are mouse symbols. The read finishes 1 residue shy of the CDR3 end, and the germline J gene is used to complete it. V lost 4 bases and J 3 bases, leaving 10 bases between the germline ends. The CDR3 runs to 13 residues. Germline CDR1 SNHLY, CDR2 FYNGKV (reference sequence). The data are from a study of tissue T cells after allogeneic stem cell transplantation. TCRdb keeps only in-frame clones here, not all; method: immunoSEQ multiplex PCR. The top ten hold 15% to 20% of the sample, which has approximately 1,300 clones, around 50% seen once. Time point reported: mouse harvest day 7 after allogeneic transplant. Mouse grafts combined 10^7 T-cell-depleted bone marrow cells with 10^6 splenic CD5+ T cells.

The V gene is TRBV3, the J gene TRBJ2-7, with D possibly being TRBD1 or TRBD2 (7 bases each). Material for sequencing was liver tissue. This TCR derives from a female BALB/c mouse given C57BL/6 T cells with graft-versus-host disease after an allogeneic hematopoietic cell transplant. The sequenced part of the CDR3 DNA is TGTGCCAGCAGCTCAGGGGGGCGCTATGAACAGTAC. Its protein product is CASSSGGRYEQY. The whole CDR3 sequence is CASSSGGRYEQYF.